The following is a T cell receptor (beta chain) sequence with its context. These data belong to a study of cytomegalovirus exposure and HLA in healthy donors. The CDR3 totals 16 residues. CDR1 and CDR2 (germline): LNHDA, SQIVND (reference sequence). V was cut by 1 base and J by 6 bases, with 16 bases left in between. Primers included in the PCR were 60 Vbeta and 13 Jbeta primers. The repertoire was sequenced with immunoSEQ multiplex PCR; TCRdb's copy has only in-frame clones and lacks some. The top ten hold 7.5% to 9.5% of the sample, which has some 120,000 clones, 55% to 65% seen once. Sequencing was done on a sample of PBMCs. The sequence was collected from a woman aged 40 to 50 in good health and CMV-seropositive. The rearrangement uses TRBV19 and TRBJ2-1; a possible D gene is TRBD1 (5 bases). Written as DNA, the CDR3 is TGTGCCAGTAGTATAGGATCACAGGAATTCGGCAATGAGCAGTTCTTC. Amino acid sequence: CASSIGSQEFGNEQFF. Full variable domain (remainder filled in from reference TRBV19 and TRBJ2-1): DGGITQSPKYLFRKEGQNVTLSCEQNLNHDAMYWYRQDPGQGLRLIYYSQIVNDFQKGDIAEGYSVSREKKESFPLTVTSAQKNPTAFYLCASSIGSQEFGNEQFFGPGTRLTVL.